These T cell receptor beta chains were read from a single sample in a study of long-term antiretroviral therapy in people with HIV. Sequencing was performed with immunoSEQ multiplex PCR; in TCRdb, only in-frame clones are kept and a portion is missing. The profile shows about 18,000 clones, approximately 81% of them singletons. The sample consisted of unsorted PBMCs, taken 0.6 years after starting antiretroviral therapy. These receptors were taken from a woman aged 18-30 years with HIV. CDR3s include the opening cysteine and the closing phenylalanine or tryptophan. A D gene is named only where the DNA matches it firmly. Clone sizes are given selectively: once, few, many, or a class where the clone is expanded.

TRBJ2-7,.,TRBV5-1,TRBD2,CASSFGTSGFEQYF,TGCGCCAGCAGCTTCGGGACTAGCGGCTTCGAGCAGTACTTC
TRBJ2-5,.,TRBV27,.,CASSLGAGETQYF,TGTGCCAGCAGTTTAGGGGCGGGGGAGACCCAGTACTTC
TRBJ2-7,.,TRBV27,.,CASSLLRQYF,TGTGCCAGCAGTCTCCTTAGGCAGTACTTC
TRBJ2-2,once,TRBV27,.,CASSSFRELFF,TGTGCCAGCAGTTCGTTTCGGGAGCTGTTTTTT
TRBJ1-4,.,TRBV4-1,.,CASSQVGAKGGGEKLFF,TGCGCCAGCAGCCAAGTGGGGGCGAAAGGGGGTGGTGAAAAACTGTTTTTT
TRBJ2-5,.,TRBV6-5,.,CASSYGTETQYF,TGTGCCAGCAGTTACGGTACAGAGACCCAGTACTTC
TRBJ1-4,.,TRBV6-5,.,CASSYQTGPEKLFF,TGTGCCAGCAGTTACCAAACAGGGCCCGAAAAACTGTTTTTT
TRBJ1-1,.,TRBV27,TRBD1,CASSLQGAGTEAFF,TGTGCCAGCAGTTTACAGGGGGCCGGCACTGAAGCTTTCTTT
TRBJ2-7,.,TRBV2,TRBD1,CASRMGQDFYEQYF,TGTGCCAGCAGGATGGGACAGGACTTCTACGAGCAGTACTTC
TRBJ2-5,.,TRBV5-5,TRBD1,CASSSQGAGETQYF,TGTGCCAGCAGTTCACAGGGGGCTGGGGAGACCCAGTACTTC
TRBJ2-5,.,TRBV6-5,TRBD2,CASSYSQRGAEETQYF,TGTGCCAGCAGTTACTCTCAGCGGGGGGCCGAGGAGACCCAGTACTTC
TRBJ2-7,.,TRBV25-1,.,CASSAPQGSSYEQYF,TGTGCCAGCAGTGCCCCGCAGGGGTCCTCCTACGAGCAGTACTTC
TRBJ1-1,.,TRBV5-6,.,CASSSSKRWGPGEAFF,TGTGCCAGCAGCTCATCTAAGCGGTGGGGTCCGGGTGAAGCTTTCTTT
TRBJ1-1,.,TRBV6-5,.,CASSYRQYTEAFF,TGTGCCAGCAGTTACCGACAGTACACTGAAGCTTTCTTT
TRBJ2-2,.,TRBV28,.,CASSFRGTGELFF,TGTGCCAGCAGTTTTAGGGGCACCGGGGAGCTGTTTTTT
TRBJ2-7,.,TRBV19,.,CASSTSGQLFYEQYF,TGTGCCAGTAGTACATCGGGACAACTATTTTACGAGCAGTACTTC
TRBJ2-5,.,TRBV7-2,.,CASSSPSFQTQYF,TGTGCCAGCAGCTCCCCCAGCTTCCAGACCCAGTACTTC
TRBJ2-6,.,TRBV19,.,CASSTGGSFSGANVLTF,TGTGCCAGTAGTACCGGGGGAAGTTTCTCTGGGGCCAACGTCCTGACTTTC
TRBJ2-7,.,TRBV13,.,CASSFFSGEQYF,TGTGCCAGCAGCTTTTTTAGTGGCGAGCAGTACTTC
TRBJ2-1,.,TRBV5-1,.,CASSPGARGLRNEQFF,TGCGCCAGCAGCCCGGGGGCGAGGGGGTTAAGAAATGAGCAGTTCTTC
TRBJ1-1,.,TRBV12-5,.,CASGPSGPNTEAFF,TGTGCTAGTGGTCCATCGGGACCGAACACTGAAGCTTTCTTT
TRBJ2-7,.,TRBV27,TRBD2,CASSPFSSGSPYEQYF,TGTGCCAGCAGCCCATTCTCTAGCGGGAGTCCCTACGAGCAGTACTTC
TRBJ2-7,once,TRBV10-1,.,CASSESGGPPYEQYF,TGCGCCAGCAGTGAGTCAGGGGGGCCGCCCTACGAGCAGTACTTC
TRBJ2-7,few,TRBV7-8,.,CASSLVRTAYEQYF,TGTGCCAGCAGCTTAGTCCGGACAGCCTACGAGCAGTACTTC
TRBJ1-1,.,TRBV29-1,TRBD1,CSVDRGKTEAFF,TGCAGCGTGGACAGGGGTAAGACTGAAGCTTTCTTT
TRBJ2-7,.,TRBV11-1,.,CASSFLRTTNEQYF,TGTGCCAGCAGCTTTCTCCGGACGACCAACGAGCAGTACTTC
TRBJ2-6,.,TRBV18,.,CASSPFTESGFEGSGANVLTF,TGTGCCAGCTCACCGTTCACCGAGAGCGGGTTTGAGGGGTCTGGGGCCAACGTCCTGACTTTC
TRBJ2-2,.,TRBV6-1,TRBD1,CASTGGDTGELFF,TGTGCCAGCACAGGGGGCGACACCGGGGAGCTGTTTTTT
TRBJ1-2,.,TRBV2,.,CASTQGGVGYTF,TGTGCCAGCACCCAAGGGGGAGTTGGCTACACCTTC
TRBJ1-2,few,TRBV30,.,CAWSVLEGGYTF,TGTGCCTGGAGTGTACTCGAGGGTGGCTACACCTTC
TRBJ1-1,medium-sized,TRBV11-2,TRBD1,CASSFTGGTNTEAFF,TGTGCCAGCAGCTTTACAGGGGGGACGAACACTGAAGCTTTCTTT
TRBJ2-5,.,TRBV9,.,CASSVAGVQETQYF,TGTGCCAGCAGCGTAGCAGGAGTACAAGAGACCCAGTACTTC
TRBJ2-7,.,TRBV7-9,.,CASSLGASYEQYF,TGTGCCAGCAGCTTAGGTGCTTCATACGAGCAGTACTTC
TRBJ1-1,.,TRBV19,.,CASSIDPTSGPEAFF,TGTGCCAGTAGTATAGATCCAACATCCGGGCCTGAAGCTTTCTTT
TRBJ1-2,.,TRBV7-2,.,CASSLFRMRRGYTF,TGTGCCAGCAGCTTATTCCGAATGCGGCGGGGCTACACCTTC
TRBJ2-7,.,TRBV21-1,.,CAVTRAVLPYEQYF,TGTGCCGTCACGAGAGCGGTACTCCCCTACGAGCAGTACTTC
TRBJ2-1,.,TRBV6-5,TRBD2,CASSYSGTSGYNEQFF,TGTGCCAGCAGTTACTCAGGGACTAGCGGGTACAATGAGCAGTTCTTC
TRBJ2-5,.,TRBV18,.,CASSRGGPYQETQYF,TGTGCCAGCTCTCGCGGGGGCCCGTACCAAGAGACCCAGTACTTC
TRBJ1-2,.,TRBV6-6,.,CASSYSPGINYGYTF,TGTGCCAGCAGTTACTCGCCGGGGATCAACTATGGCTACACCTTC
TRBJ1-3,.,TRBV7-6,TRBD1,CASSPIGQGTGNTIYF,TGTGCCAGCAGCCCAATCGGACAGGGGACTGGAAACACCATATATTTT
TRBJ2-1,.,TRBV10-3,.,CAISESGSSYNEQFF,TGTGCCATCAGTGAGAGCGGTAGCTCCTACAATGAGCAGTTCTTC
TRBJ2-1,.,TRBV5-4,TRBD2,CASSLGGLAGGPLDEQFF,TGTGCCAGCAGCTTGGGGGGACTAGCGGGAGGGCCCTTGGATGAGCAGTTCTTC
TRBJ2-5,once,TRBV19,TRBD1,CASSIGAGQGQETQYF,TGTGCCAGTAGTATTGGGGCGGGACAGGGACAAGAGACCCAGTACTTC
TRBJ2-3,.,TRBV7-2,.,CASRVVRHTDTQYF,TGTGCCAGCAGGGTCGTTCGGCACACAGATACGCAGTATTTT
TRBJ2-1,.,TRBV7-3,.,CASGGRDEQFF,TGTGCCAGCGGGGGTCGCGATGAGCAGTTCTTC
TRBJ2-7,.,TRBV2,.,CATLSPMTYEQYF,TGTGCCACCCTTTCTCCTATGACCTACGAGCAGTACTTC
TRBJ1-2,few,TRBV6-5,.,CASSSRERLQVYGYTF,TGTGCCAGCAGTTCGCGGGAAAGACTCCAAGTCTATGGCTACACCTTC
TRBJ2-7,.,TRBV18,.,CASSPEAPYEQYF,TGTGCCAGCTCCCCCGAGGCACCTTACGAGCAGTACTTC
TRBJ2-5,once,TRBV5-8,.,CASSFRRGAEETQYF,TGTGCCAGCAGCTTTAGGAGGGGCGCGGAAGAGACCCAGTACTTC
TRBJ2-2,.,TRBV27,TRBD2,CASSLKSGAGLAGGLGTGELFF,TGTGCCAGCAGTTTAAAATCGGGGGCCGGGCTAGCGGGGGGGCTCGGCACCGGGGAGCTGTTTTTT
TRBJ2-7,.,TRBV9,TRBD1,CASSVGQGAYEQYF,TGTGCCAGCAGCGTAGGGCAGGGGGCCTACGAGCAGTACTTC
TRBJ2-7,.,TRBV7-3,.,CASSLSGQVHEQYF,TGTGCCAGCAGCTTAAGTGGGCAGGTCCACGAGCAGTACTTC
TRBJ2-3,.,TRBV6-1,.,CASHESFADTQYF,TGTGCCAGCCACGAAAGTTTCGCAGATACGCAGTATTTT
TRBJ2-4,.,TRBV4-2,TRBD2,CASSQDAGGGLRIQYF,TGTGCCAGCAGCCAAGATGCAGGCGGGGGGTTGCGAATTCAGTACTTC
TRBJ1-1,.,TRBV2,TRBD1,CASSLDRGQNTEAFF,TGTGCCAGCAGCTTAGACAGGGGCCAGAACACTGAAGCTTTCTTT
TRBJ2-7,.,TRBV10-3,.,CATEGDLYEQYF,TGTGCCACCGAGGGAGATCTCTACGAGCAGTACTTC
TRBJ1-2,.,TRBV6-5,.,CASSYLPGSGYTF,TGTGCCAGCAGTTACCTCCCAGGGTCGGGCTACACCTTC
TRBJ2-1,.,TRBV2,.,CASPGKSYNEQFF,TGTGCCAGCCCGGGAAAGTCCTACAATGAGCAGTTCTTC
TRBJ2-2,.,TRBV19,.,CASRNREDTGELFF,TGTGCCAGTAGGAACAGGGAGGACACCGGGGAGCTGTTTTTT